The sequence of this TCR beta chain was determined in a study of regulatory T cells. Study-wide points: In CD3G-deficient patients, conventional CD4+ T cells were enriched for hydrophobic CDR3 residues at positions 6 and 7.

The sample holds a few counts of this clone. Its antigen is not identified. Germline V gene lookup returns CDR1 DFQATT and CDR2 SNEGSKA (reference sequence). The CDR3 has 11 residues. V lost 6 bases and J lost 7, with 9 bases in between. Amplification used 52 TRBV primers and 13 TRBJ primers. Data came from immunoSEQ multiplex PCR; TCRdb stores just in-frame clones and leaves some out. Here the sample spans over 20,000 clones, 70% to 90% being singletons. The receptor was derived from a child aged 5 to 17 with CD3G deficiency. The rearrangement joins TRBV20-1 to TRBJ2-2, with D perhaps assigned TRBD1 or TRBD2 (5 bases each). The sample comprised conventional CD4+ T cells sorted from blood. CDR3 sequence (DNA): TGCAGTGCCGAGGGGAACGGGGAGCTGTTTTTT. This sequence encodes CSAEGNGELFF.